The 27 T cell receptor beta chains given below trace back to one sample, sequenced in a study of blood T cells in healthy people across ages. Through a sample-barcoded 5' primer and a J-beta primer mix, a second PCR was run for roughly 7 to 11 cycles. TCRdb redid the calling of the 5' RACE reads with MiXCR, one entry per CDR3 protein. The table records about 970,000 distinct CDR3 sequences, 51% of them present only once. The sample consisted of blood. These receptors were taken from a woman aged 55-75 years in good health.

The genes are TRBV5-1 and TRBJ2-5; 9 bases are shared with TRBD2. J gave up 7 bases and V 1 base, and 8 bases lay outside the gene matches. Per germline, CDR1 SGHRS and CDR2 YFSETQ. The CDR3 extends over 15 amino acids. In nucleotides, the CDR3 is TGCGCCAGCAGCTTGCCTGGGACTAGCCGAGGGACCCAGTACTTC. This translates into CASSLPGTSRGTQYF.

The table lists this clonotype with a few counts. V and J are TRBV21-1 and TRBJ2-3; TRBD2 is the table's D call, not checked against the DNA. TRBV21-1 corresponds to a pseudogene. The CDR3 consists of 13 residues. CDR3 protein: CGVAGGPTDTQYF. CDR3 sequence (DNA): TGTGGAGTAGCGGGAGGCCCCACAGATACGCAGTATTTT.

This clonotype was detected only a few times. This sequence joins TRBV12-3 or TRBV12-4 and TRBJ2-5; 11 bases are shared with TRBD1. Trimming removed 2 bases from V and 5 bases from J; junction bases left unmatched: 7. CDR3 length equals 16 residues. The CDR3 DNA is TGTGCCAGCAGTTTAAGGAGGGACAGGGGGGATGAGACCCAGTACTTC. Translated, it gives CASSLRRDRGDETQYF.

CDR3 bases: TGTGCCAGCTCATTGGAGGGAGGGCAGAATGAGCAGTTCTTC. Protein product: CASSLEGGQNEQFF. The chain is built from TRBV6-1 and TRBJ2-1; 7 bases are shared with TRBD2. The junction had 11 bases not matched to a gene; V was cut back by 8 bases and J by 7 bases. Germline V lookup: CDR1 MNHNS, CDR2 SASEGT. This CDR3 contains 14 residues.

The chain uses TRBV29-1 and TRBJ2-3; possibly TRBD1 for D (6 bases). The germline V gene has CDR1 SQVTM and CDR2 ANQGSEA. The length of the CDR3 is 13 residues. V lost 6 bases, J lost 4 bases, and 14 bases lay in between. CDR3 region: CSVDIGQSDTQYF. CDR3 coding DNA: TGCAGCGTAGACATAGGACAGTCAGATACGCAGTATTTT.

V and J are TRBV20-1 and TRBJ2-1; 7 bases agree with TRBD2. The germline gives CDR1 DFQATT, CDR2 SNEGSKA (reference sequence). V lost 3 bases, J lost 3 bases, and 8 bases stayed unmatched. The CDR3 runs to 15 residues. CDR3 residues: CSASQASGCYNEQFF. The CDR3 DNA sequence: TGCAGTGCTAGTCAGGCTAGCGGTTGCTACAATGAGCAGTTCTTC.

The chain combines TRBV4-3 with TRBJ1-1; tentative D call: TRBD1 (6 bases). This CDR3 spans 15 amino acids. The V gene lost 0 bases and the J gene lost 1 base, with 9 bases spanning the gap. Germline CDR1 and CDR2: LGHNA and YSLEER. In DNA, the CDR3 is TGCGCCAGCAGCCAAGATCACAGGGCGAACACTGAAGCTTTCTTT. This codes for CASSQDHRANTEAFF.

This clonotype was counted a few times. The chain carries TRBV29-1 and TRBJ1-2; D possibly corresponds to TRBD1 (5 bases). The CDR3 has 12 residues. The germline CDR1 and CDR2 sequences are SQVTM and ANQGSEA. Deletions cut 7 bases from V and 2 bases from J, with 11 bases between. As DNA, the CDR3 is TGCAGCGGAGGGGAGGAGAACTATGGCTACACCTTC. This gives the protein CSGGEENYGYTF. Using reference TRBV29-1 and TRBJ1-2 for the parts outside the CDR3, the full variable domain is SAVISQKPSRDICQRGTSLTIQCQVDSQVTMMFWYRQQPGQSLTLIATANQGSEATYESGFVIDKFPISRPNLTFSTLTVSNMSPEDSSIYLCSGGEENYGYTFGSGTRLTVV.

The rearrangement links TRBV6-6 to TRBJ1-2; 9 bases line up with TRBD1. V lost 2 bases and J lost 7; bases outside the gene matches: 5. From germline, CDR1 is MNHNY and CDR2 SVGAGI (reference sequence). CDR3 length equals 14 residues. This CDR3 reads CASSYGQGNGGYTF. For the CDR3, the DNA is TGTGCCAGCAGTTACGGACAGGGGAACGGTGGCTACACCTTC.

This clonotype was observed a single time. CDR3 sequence reads: CAISPDQGRPGFYEQYF. DNA of the CDR3: TGTGCCATCAGTCCCGACCAAGGACGACCCGGGTTCTACGAGCAGTACTTC. V usage is TRBV10-3 and J usage is TRBJ2-7; D gene uncertain. This CDR3 region has 17 residues. V dropped 5 bases and J dropped 3 bases, with 23 bases sitting between them. Germline lookup yields CDR1 ENHRY and CDR2 SYGVKD.

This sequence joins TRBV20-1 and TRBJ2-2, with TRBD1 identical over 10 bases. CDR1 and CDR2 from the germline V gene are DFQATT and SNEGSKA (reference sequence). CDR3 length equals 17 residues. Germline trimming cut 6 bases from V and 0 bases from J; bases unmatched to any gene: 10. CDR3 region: CSAPGTGAITNTGELFF. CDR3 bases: TGCAGTGCCCCTGGGACAGGGGCAATAACGAACACCGGGGAGCTGTTTTTT.

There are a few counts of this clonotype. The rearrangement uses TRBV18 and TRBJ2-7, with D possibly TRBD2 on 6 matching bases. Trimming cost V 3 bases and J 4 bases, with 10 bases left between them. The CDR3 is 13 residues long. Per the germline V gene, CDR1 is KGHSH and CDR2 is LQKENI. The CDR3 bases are TGTGCCAGCTCACCTAATGGGGGGTACGAGCAGTACTTC. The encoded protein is CASSPNGGYEQYF.

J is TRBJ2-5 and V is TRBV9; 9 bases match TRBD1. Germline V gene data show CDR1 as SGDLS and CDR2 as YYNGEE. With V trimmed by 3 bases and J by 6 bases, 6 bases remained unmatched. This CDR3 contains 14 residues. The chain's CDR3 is CASSAWDRAQTQYF. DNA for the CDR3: TGTGCCAGCAGCGCGTGGGACAGGGCACAGACCCAGTACTTC.

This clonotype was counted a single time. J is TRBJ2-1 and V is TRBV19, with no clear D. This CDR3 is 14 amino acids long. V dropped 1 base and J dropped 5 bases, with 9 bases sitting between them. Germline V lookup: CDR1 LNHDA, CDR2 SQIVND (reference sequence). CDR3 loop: CASSIGATDNEQFF. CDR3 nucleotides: TGTGCCAGTAGTATAGGAGCAACAGACAATGAGCAGTTCTTC.

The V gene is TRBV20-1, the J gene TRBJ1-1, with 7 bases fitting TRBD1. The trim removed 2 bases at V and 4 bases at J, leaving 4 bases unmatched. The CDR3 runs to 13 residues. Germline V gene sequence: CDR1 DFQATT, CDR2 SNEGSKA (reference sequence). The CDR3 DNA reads TGCAGTGCTAGAAGGGACAGCCCCACTGAAGCTTTCTTT. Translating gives CSARRDSPTEAFF.

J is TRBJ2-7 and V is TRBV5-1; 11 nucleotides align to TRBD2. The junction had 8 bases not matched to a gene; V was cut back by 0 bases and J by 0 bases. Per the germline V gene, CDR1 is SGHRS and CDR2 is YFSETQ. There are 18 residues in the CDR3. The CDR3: CASSLVPGTSGSSYEQYF. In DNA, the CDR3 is TGCGCCAGCAGCTTGGTTCCCGGGACTAGCGGAAGCTCCTACGAGCAGTACTTC.

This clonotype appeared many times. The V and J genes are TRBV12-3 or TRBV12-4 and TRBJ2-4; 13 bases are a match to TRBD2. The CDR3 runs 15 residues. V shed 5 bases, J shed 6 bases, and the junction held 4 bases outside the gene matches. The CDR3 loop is CASSPRLAGGNIQYF. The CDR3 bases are TGTGCCAGCAGTCCCCGACTAGCGGGGGGAAACATTCAGTACTTC.

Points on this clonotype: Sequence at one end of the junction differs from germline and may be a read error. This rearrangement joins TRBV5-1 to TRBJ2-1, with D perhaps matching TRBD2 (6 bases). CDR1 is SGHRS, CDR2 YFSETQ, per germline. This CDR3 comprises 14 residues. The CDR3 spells CASTGTFPYNEQLF. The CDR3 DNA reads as TGCGCCAGCACCGGGACTTTCCCTTACAATGAGCAGCTCTTC.

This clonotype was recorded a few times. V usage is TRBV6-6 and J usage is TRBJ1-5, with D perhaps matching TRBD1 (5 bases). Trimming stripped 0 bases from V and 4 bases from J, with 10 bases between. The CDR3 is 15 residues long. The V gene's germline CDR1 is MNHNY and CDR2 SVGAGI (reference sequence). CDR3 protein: CASSYSGGRNQPQHF. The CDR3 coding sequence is TGTGCCAGCAGTTACTCGGGGGGTCGAAATCAGCCCCAGCATTTT.

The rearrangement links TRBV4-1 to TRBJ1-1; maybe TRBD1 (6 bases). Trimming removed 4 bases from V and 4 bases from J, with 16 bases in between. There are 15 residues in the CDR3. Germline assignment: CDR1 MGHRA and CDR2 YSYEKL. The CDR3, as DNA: TGCGCCAGCAGCCCTTGGGGGGCCGGAACCACTGAAGCTTTCTTT. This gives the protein CASSPWGAGTTEAFF.

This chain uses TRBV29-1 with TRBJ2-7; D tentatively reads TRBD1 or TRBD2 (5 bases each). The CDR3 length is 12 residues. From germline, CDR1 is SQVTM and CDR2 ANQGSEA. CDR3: CGTRRGATAQYF. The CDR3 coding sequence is TGCGGGACCAGACGGGGTGCGACGGCCCAGTACTTC.

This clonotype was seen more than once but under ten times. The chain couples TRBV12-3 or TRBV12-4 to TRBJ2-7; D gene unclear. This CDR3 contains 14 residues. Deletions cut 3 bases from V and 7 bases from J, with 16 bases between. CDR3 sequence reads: CASSFAPPGREQYF. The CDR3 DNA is TGTGCCAGCAGTTTTGCCCCCCCCGGGCGTGAGCAGTACTTC.

The CDR3 protein is CASSEYSQAFF. The CDR3 DNA sequence: TGTGCCAGCAGCGAGTATAGCCAAGCTTTCTTT. This rearrangement joins TRBV12-3 or TRBV12-4 to TRBJ1-1; D is unresolved. The V gene lost 6 bases and the J gene lost 9 bases, with 11 bases spanning the gap. This CDR3 is built from 11 residues.

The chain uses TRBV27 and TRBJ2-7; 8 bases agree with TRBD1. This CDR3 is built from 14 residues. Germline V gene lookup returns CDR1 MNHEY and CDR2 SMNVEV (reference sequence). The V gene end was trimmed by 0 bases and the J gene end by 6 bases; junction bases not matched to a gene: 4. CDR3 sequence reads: CASSLSWGQVEQYF. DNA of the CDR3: TGTGCCAGCAGTTTATCGTGGGGACAGGTCGAGCAGTACTTC.

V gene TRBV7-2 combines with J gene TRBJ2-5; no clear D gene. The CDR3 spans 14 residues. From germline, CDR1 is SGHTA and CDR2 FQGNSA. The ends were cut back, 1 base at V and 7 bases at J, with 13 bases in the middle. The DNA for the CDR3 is TGTGCCAGCAGCTTAGATTCCGGGTTTGTGACCCAGTACTTC. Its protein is CASSLDSGFVTQYF. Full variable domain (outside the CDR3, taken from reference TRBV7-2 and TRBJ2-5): GAGVSQSPSNKVTEKGKDVELRCDPISGHTALYWYRQSLGQGLEFLIYFQGNSAPDKSGLPSDRFSAERTGGSVSTLTIQRTQQEDSAVYLCASSLDSGFVTQYFGPGTRLLVL.

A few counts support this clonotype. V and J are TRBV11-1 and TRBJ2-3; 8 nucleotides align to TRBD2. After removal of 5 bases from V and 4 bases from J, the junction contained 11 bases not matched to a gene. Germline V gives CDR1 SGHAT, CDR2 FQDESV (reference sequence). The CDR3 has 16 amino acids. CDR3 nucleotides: TGTGCCAGCAGCCTAAACCCCGGGACTAGAGCAGATACGCAGTATTTT. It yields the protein CASSLNPGTRADTQYF.

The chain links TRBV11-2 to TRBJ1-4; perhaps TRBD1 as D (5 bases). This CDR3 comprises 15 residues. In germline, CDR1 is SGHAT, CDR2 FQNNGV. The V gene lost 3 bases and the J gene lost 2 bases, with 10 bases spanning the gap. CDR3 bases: TGTGCCAGCAGCTTTCAACAGGCGACTAATGAAAAACTGTTTTTT. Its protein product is CASSFQQATNEKLFF.